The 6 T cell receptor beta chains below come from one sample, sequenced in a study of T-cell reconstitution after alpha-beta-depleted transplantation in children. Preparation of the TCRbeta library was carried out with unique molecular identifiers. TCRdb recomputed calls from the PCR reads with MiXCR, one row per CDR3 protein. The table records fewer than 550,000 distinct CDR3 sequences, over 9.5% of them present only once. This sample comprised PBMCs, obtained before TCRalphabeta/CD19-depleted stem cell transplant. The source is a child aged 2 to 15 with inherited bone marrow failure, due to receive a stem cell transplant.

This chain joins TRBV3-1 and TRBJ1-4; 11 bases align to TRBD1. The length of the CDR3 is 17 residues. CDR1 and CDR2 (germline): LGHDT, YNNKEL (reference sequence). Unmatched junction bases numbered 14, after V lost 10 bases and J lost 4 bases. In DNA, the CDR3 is TGTGCCACCTGCCAAGGGACAGGGGGAGGTCTTAATGAAAAACTGTTTTTT. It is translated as CATCQGTGGGLNEKLFF.

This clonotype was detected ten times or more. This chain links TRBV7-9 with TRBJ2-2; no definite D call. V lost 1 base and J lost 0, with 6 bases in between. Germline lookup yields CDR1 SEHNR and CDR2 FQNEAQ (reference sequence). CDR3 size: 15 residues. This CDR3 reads CASSLESTNTGELFF. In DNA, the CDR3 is TGTGCCAGCAGCTTAGAATCCACGAACACCGGGGAGCTGTTTTTT.

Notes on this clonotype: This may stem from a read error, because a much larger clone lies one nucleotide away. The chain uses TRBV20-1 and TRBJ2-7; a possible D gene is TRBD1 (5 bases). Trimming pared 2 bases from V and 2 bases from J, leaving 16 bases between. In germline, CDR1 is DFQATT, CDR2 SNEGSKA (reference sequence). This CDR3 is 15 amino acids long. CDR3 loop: CSARHAQGITYEQYF. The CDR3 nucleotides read TGCAGTGCTAGACATGCGCAGGGTATTACCTACGAGCAGTACTTC.

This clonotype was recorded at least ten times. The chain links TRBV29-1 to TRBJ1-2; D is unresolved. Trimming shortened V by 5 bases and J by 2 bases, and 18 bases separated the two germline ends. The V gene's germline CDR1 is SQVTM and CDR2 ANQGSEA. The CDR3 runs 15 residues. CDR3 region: CSVLSAGFENYGYTF. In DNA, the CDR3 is TGCAGCGTTCTTAGCGCGGGCTTTGAGAACTATGGCTACACCTTC.

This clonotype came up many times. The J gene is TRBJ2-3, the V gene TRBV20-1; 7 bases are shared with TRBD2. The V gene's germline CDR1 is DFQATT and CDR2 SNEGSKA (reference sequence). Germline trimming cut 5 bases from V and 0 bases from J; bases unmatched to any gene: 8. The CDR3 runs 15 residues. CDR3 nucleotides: TGCAGTGCTCGGAAACTAGCGTCTAGCACAGATACGCAGTATTTT. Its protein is CSARKLASSTDTQYF.

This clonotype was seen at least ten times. Here the CDR3 DNA reads TGCAGTGCTTTAGCATGGGGTCCCTACGAGCAGTACTTC. As protein: CSALAWGPYEQYF. The chain combines TRBV20-1 with TRBJ2-7; no reliable D call. Deletions cut 5 bases from V and 2 bases from J, with 13 bases between. Per germline, CDR1 DFQATT and CDR2 SNEGSKA (reference sequence). The CDR3 length is 13 residues.